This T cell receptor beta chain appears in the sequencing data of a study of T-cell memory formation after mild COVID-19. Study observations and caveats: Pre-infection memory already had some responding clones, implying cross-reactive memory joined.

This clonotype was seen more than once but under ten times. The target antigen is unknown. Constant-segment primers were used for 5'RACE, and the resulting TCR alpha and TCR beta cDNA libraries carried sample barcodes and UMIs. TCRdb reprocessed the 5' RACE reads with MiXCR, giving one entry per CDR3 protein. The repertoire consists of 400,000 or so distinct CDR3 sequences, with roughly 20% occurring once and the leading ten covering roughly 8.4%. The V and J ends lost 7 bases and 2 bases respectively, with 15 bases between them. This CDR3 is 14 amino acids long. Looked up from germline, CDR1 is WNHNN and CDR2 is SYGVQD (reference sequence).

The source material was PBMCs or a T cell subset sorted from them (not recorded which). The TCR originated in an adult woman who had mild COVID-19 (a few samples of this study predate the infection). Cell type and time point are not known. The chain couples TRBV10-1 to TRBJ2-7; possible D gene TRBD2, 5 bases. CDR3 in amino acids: CASTNRGTPYEQYF. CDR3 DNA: TGCGCCAGCACTAATCGGGGTACCCCCTACGAGCAGTACTTC.